The T cell receptor (beta chain) under discussion was sequenced for a study of patients and donors after allogeneic stem cell transplantation (dated by TCRdb to the early 2020s). Libraries were constructed by RT-PCR. Data came from a NextSeq 550. TCRdb trimmed the raw reads at Q25, called clones with MiXCR and kept productive beta chains. CDR3 protein duplicates are merged, each entry listing the most common genes and DNA. The sample profile shows roughly 880,000 distinct CDR3 sequences; 15% to 20% of them were found once. The ten largest account for roughly 6.4% of the sample. A note on this clonotype: Which antigen it targets is not known. There are no base qualities to consult, and no much larger clone falls within one base.

The CDR3 contains 14 residues, cysteine and phenylalanine counted. Just the 42-base CDR3 DNA is kept, in frame starting at base 1. Here V drops 3 bases and J drops 2 bases, and the junction holds 3 bases not matched to any gene. The clonotype originates from a human donor who was either an allogeneic HSCT recipient or a stem cell or donor lymphocyte infusion donor (not recorded which). It is not recorded whose cells these are; they may come from a transplant donor. Source material: blood, either unsorted or a sorted T cell fraction (not recorded which). The V and J genes are TRBV12-3 or TRBV12-4 and TRBJ2-7, and TRBD2 aligns with 8 junction nucleotides. The DNA sequence is TGTGCCAGCAGTTTCCGGGGGGGCCCCTACGAGCAGTACTTC. This sequence encodes CASSFRGGPYEQYF.